The present T cell receptor (beta chain) was sequenced within a study of T cell repertoires and HLA-DP antigens (dated by TCRdb to the late 2010s). Broadly, across the study: The study used an in vitro model of CD4+ T cell alloreactivity in which transduced HeLa cells presented allogeneic HLA-DP. Compared with self, one alloantigen differed at one amino acid in the peptide-binding groove and the other differed at under 11, modelling structurally similar versus dissimilar alloantigens. The three donors, two male and one female, ranged from the 18-to-29 to the 60-to-69 age band. An average DNA input of about 220 ng was used for sorted CD137+CD4+ samples, compared with 950 to 1,500 ng for pre-culture CD4+ samples.

The CDR3 goes from the cysteine to the phenylalanine over 14 residues. Just the 42-base CDR3 DNA is kept, in frame starting at base 1. V lost 6 bases and J lost 9 bases; the stretch between them is 18 bases long. CDR1 and CDR2, looked up from the germline V gene, are MNHEY and SVGAGI. The immunoSEQ multiplex PCR, with forward primers for 54 TRBV segments and reverse primers for 13 TRBJ segments, was used to amplify TCRB CDR3 regions. Pre-culture CD4+ samples were sequenced at deep resolution with a target of hundreds of thousands of T cell genomes. Sequencing of the amplicons on an Illumina HiSeq System generated 87 bp reads spanning the CDR3. The published analysis was carried out like this. Reads were corrected for PCR and sequencing errors, and CDR3 regions were defined by alignment to IMGT reference sequences. Synthetic template pools were used to estimate counts of templates and unique rearrangements. Clonality was calculated as 1 minus Pielou's evenness. Richness was estimated with the Daley-Smith estimator. Morisita's index was used to measure repertoire overlap. Clones present in cultured samples but not detected in the pre-culture repertoire of the same donor were defined as low-abundance clones. TCRdb took this table from immuneACCESS and kept in-frame rearrangements with V and J called. Such tables lack part of the clones; where checked against another copy, unresolved V genes explain under half of the gap, and the rest is unexplained. V, J and clone size reflect that table, while D and trimming were determined from the DNA. The sample table lists 85,000 to 90,000 clones, roughly 86% of them with a count of one. The top ten constitute approximately 1.5% of the sample.

On the study overall, not on this receptor specifically: Clones undetected before culture had an average cumulative frequency of roughly 35% against one allele and 50.6% against the other. Clonality of sorted CD137+ cells was similar against both alloantigens (around 0.41) and much higher than in pre-culture samples (around 0.04). Separate analysis of naive and memory CD4+ repertoires was not performed. Limitations were identified as the inclusion of only a few donors, the use of a non-physiological HeLa antigen-presenting system, and the use of total CD4+ responder cells.

For this clone: Its antigen is still unknown. Per-base quality was not reported, and no clone a single base away is much larger than it.

Untouched CD4+ T cells were isolated from Ficoll-separated PBMC by magnetic bead negative selection, reaching an average purity of about 98%. Magnetic beads were used to isolate untouched CD4+ T cells from Ficoll-separated PBMC, giving approximately 98% purity with negligible CD8+ contamination. Peripheral blood mononuclear cells came from the buffy coats of three healthy blood donors, who served as the study's donors. All three donors were CMV seronegative. The DNeasy Blood & Tissue Kit was used for extraction of genomic DNA. TCRB sequencing was performed on genomic DNA from sorted CD137+CD4+ cells and pre-culture CD4+ baseline samples from each subject.

Here the chain combines TRBV6-5 and TRBJ2-1; the D segment is perhaps TRBD1 or TRBD2, each sharing 5 matched bases. This TCR came from a man aged 50 to 60 in good health and CMV-seronegative. The sample consisted of CD4+ T cells from PBMCs. The DNA is as follows: TGTGCCAGCAGGCCCCTAGGTGTGGGACGTGAGCAGTTCTTC. It translates as CASRPLGVGREQFF.